This TCR beta chain was recovered during a study of neurological immune-mediated disorders. There are 15 residues in the CDR3. Trimming removed 5 bases from V and 4 bases from J, with 16 bases in between. Per the germline V gene, CDR1 is SGHRS and CDR2 is YFSETQ. Using its own MiXCR run on the 5' RACE reads, TCRdb lists one record per CDR3 protein. The table has under 60,000 distinct CDR3 sequences, around 25% seen once. The sample holds a few counts of this clonotype. This receptor was identified in a woman between 65 and 79 years old in good health. The chain has TRBV5-1 and TRBJ2-1; possibly TRBD1 or TRBD2 for D (5 bases each). Input material: PBMCs. For the CDR3, the DNA is TGCGCCAGCAGACATTCCGGGACGCCATACAATGAGCAGTTCTTC. Protein sequence: CASRHSGTPYNEQFF.